These 27 T cell receptor beta chains were sequenced from one sample in a study of OX40 agonist ivuxolimab in advanced cancers. Assay used: immunoSEQ multiplex PCR; TCRdb lists only in-frame clones, some missing. The sample holds under 140,000 clones; around nine tenths are singletons and the top ten take around 0.26%. The sample here was CD4+ or CD8+ T cells sorted from blood, taken in a trial of the OX40 agonist ivuxolimab. The receptors originated from an adult with an advanced solid tumor such as melanoma, head and neck, liver or kidney cancer.

The gene calls are TRBV14 and TRBJ1-1; a possible D gene is TRBD1 (5 bases). CDR3 length equals 14 residues. Per germline, CDR1 SGHDN and CDR2 FVKESK. Trimming removed 0 bases at V and 6 bases at J, with 11 bases between. The CDR3 DNA follows: TGTGCCAGCAGCCAAGAAGCCCGGGGCGCTGAAGCTTTCTTT. Translation gives CASSQEARGAEAFF.

The chain uses TRBV4-1 and TRBJ2-1; 15 bases line up with TRBD2. Germline CDR1 and CDR2: MGHRA and YSYEKL. This CDR3 is 20 amino acids long. V lost 3 bases, J lost 1 base, and 10 bases stayed unmatched. The CDR3 is CASSHVKGLAGGSSYNEQFF. The CDR3 DNA reads as TGCGCCAGCAGCCATGTCAAGGGACTAGCGGGGGGTAGTTCCTACAATGAGCAGTTCTTC.

The genes are TRBV30 and TRBJ1-2; D uncertain. The V gene lost 0 bases and the J gene lost 1 base, with 6 bases spanning the gap. Germline assignment: CDR1 GTSNPN and CDR2 SVGIG (reference sequence). CDR3 length: 13 amino acids. The CDR3 DNA sequence: TGTGCCTGGAGTGTACGATTTAACTATGGCTACACCTTC. It yields the protein CAWSVRFNYGYTF.

The chain's CDR3 is CASSPLAGGNEQYF. As DNA, the CDR3 is TGTGCCAGCAGCCCGCTAGCGGGAGGTAACGAGCAGTACTTC. The chain recombines TRBV7-8 with TRBJ2-7, with 11 bases identical to TRBD2. Germline values: CDR1 SGHVS, CDR2 FQNEAQ. V shed 5 bases and J 5 bases; nucleotides not matched to a gene: 5. This CDR3 has 14 amino acids.

The chain is built from TRBV9 and TRBJ1-1; D is uncertain. CDR3 length equals 14 residues. CDR1 SGDLS and CDR2 YYNGEE come from the germline V gene. Trimming took off 1 base at V and 1 base at J, with 8 bases between the two ends. CDR3 DNA sequence: TGTGCCAGCAGCGTATATCCAGCGAACACTGAAGCTTTCTTT. Amino acid sequence: CASSVYPANTEAFF.

This sequence joins TRBV4-3 and TRBJ2-3; D perhaps matches TRBD2 (7 bases). This CDR3 region has 16 residues. The V and J ends lost 0 bases and 5 bases respectively, with 15 bases between them. CDR1 is LGHNA and CDR2 is YSLEER in the germline V gene. DNA for the CDR3: TGCGCCAGCAGCCAAGATGGCAGGGGCGGGGGAGATACGCAGTATTTT. It encodes CASSQDGRGGGDTQYF.

The chain has TRBV6-5 and TRBJ1-2, with D perhaps TRBD1 (6 bases). Trimming removed 6 bases at V and 6 bases at J, with 14 bases between. The V gene's germline CDR1 is MNHEY and CDR2 SVGAGI. The CDR3 runs 13 residues. The CDR3 loop reads CASRTNREDGYTF. CDR3 nucleotide sequence: TGTGCCAGCAGAACCAACAGGGAGGATGGCTACACCTTC.

The chain combines TRBV19 with TRBJ1-1; no firm D call. The CDR3 is 13 residues long. V was cut by 5 bases and J by 3 bases, with 10 bases left in between. The V gene's germline CDR1 is LNHDA and CDR2 SQIVND (reference sequence). The CDR3 spells CASSLGMDTEAFF. The CDR3 DNA reads as TGTGCCAGTAGTCTCGGGATGGACACTGAAGCTTTCTTT.

The chain couples TRBV6-1 to TRBJ2-5; D may match TRBD1 or TRBD2 (5 bases each). V lost 10 bases to trimming and J lost 4 bases, with 13 bases between them. CDR3 size: 12 residues. From germline, CDR1 is MNHNS and CDR2 SASEGT. The CDR3 protein is CATMGVGETQYF. The CDR3 coding sequence is TGTGCCACCATGGGGGTCGGAGAGACCCAGTACTTC.

The chain has TRBV7-6 and TRBJ2-5; TRBD1 matches 8 bases. Germline CDR1 is SGHVS and CDR2 is FNYEAQ. The CDR3 totals 14 residues. V trimming: 3 bases; J trimming: 4 bases; junction bases outside the gene matches: 4. The CDR3 region is CASSFPGQGETQYF. The CDR3 DNA follows: TGTGCCAGCAGCTTCCCCGGACAGGGAGAGACCCAGTACTTC.

The chain uses TRBV11-1 and TRBJ1-1; D is uncertain. The CDR3 runs to 13 residues. V shed 2 bases and J shed 5 bases, with 9 bases lying between them. Germline CDR1 and CDR2: SGHAT and FQDESV (reference sequence). CDR3 in amino acids: CASSLKGRTEAFF. CDR3 bases: TGTGCCAGCAGCTTAAAGGGAAGGACTGAAGCTTTCTTT.

The CDR3 DNA is TGCAGCGTTGGAGAACAGAGAGCCTACGAGCAGTACTTC. It yields the protein CSVGEQRAYEQYF. V usage is TRBV29-1 and J usage is TRBJ2-7; D is uncertain. Germline-derived CDR1 and CDR2 are SQVTM and ANQGSEA. V gave up 4 bases and J gave up 2 bases, with 12 bases separating them. The CDR3 spans 13 residues.

The chain couples TRBV9 to TRBJ2-7; TRBD1 might be the D (6 bases). Germline V gives CDR1 SGDLS, CDR2 YYNGEE. V was clipped by 3 bases and J by 6 bases, with 22 bases between them. CDR3 length: 16 amino acids. The CDR3 here is CASSGPGQPVFGEQYF. In nucleotides, the CDR3 is TGTGCCAGCAGCGGCCCTGGACAGCCCGTCTTTGGCGAGCAGTACTTC.

The J gene is TRBJ1-4, the V gene TRBV11-2; D remains ambiguous. V was pared by 2 bases and J by 8 bases, with 6 bases between. Looked up from germline, CDR1 is SGHAT and CDR2 is FQNNGV. The length of the CDR3 is 12 residues. The CDR3 sequence: CASSLLGEKLFF. The DNA for the CDR3 is TGTGCCAGCAGCTTATTGGGCGAAAAACTGTTTTTT.

This sequence joins TRBV30 and TRBJ2-5; 9 bases agree with TRBD1. CDR1 is GTSNPN, CDR2 SVGIG, per germline (reference sequence). The ends lost 0 bases at V and 5 bases at J; junction bases unmatched: 10. The length of the CDR3 is 16 residues. The CDR3, as DNA: TGTGCCTGGAGTGTACCCCACCGTACAGGGGGCGAGACCCAGTACTTC. Amino acids: CAWSVPHRTGGETQYF.

The chain carries TRBV18 and TRBJ2-5, with D perhaps TRBD1 or TRBD2 (6 bases each). The germline V gene encodes CDR1 KGHSH and CDR2 LQKENI. The length of the CDR3 is 13 residues. V lost 5 bases to trimming and J lost 5 bases, with 12 bases between them. CDR3 amino acids: CASSSTGRETQYF. The CDR3 bases are TGTGCCAGCTCATCCACAGGGAGGGAGACCCAGTACTTC.

J is TRBJ2-7 and V is TRBV30; 7 bases agree with TRBD1. V was pared by 7 bases and J by 2 bases, with 2 bases of the junction left unmatched. CDR3 size: 11 residues. Germline-derived CDR1 and CDR2 are GTSNPN and SVGIG (reference sequence). CDR3 in DNA: TGTGCCTACGGGACAGCCTACGAGCAGTACTTC. It is translated as CAYGTAYEQYF.

The V gene is TRBV6-5, the J gene TRBJ2-4; a weak D match, TRBD1 (6 bases). Germline lookup yields CDR1 MNHEY and CDR2 SVGAGI. This CDR3 is 14 amino acids long. The V gene lost 0 bases and the J gene lost 7 bases, with 10 bases spanning the gap. The CDR3 reads CASSYSDRSNIQYF. CDR3 bases: TGTGCCAGCAGTTACTCGGACAGATCTAACATTCAGTACTTC.

This clone was counted between two and nine times. CDR3 in DNA: TGTGCCAGCAGCGGGGACCAGCAAGAGGATACGCAGTATTTT. Its translation: CASSGDQQEDTQYF. The chain recombines TRBV5-4 with TRBJ2-3; D possibly matches TRBD1 or TRBD2 (5 bases each). The CDR3 is 14 amino acids. Germline CDR1 is SGHNT and CDR2 is YYREEE (reference sequence). V gave up 4 bases and J gave up 6 bases, with 15 bases separating them.

The CDR3 nucleotides read TGTGCTAGTGTTCAGACGGGTGAAGCTTTCTTT. Its protein is CASVQTGEAFF. The chain links TRBV12-5 to TRBJ1-1, with D uncertain. Per the germline V gene, CDR1 is LGHNT and CDR2 is FRNRAP. The CDR3 runs 11 residues. V lost 7 bases to trimming and J lost 7 bases, with 10 bases between them. The full variable domain, its missing parts supplied by reference TRBV12-5 and TRBJ1-1, is DARVTQTPRHKVTEMGQEVTMRCQPILGHNTVFWYRQTMMQGLELLAYFRNRAPLDDSGMPKDRFSAEMPDATLATLKIQPSEPRDSAVYFCASVQTGEAFFGQGTRLTVV.

The V and J genes are TRBV15 and TRBJ2-7, with 8 bases identical to TRBD1. The CDR3 loop spans 13 amino acids. In germline, CDR1 is LNHNV, CDR2 YYDKDF (reference sequence). Trimming at V came to 1 base and at J to 7 bases, leaving 3 bases not matched to a gene. CDR3 protein: CATSRGQGREQYF. CDR3 in DNA: TGTGCCACCAGCAGAGGACAGGGGCGGGAGCAGTACTTC.

The chain couples TRBV27 to TRBJ2-5; D ambiguous. The CDR3 loop spans 14 amino acids. V lost 6 bases, J lost 2 bases, and 13 bases lay in between. Germline V CDR1 and CDR2: MNHEY, SMNVEV (reference sequence). CDR3: CASSQSPVQETQYF. DNA for the CDR3: TGTGCCAGCAGCCAATCCCCGGTGCAAGAGACCCAGTACTTC.

The J gene is TRBJ1-2, the V gene TRBV7-9, with 8 bases fitting TRBD1. After removal of 0 bases from V and 4 bases from J, the junction contained 4 bases not matched to a gene. CDR1 is SEHNR and CDR2 is FQNEAQ in the germline V gene (reference sequence). The CDR3 consists of 15 residues. The CDR3 is CASSLAGTGFYGYTF. DNA of the CDR3: TGTGCCAGCAGCTTAGCGGGGACAGGCTTCTATGGCTACACCTTC.

The V gene is TRBV30, the J gene TRBJ1-5, with D maybe TRBD1 (6 bases). In germline, CDR1 is GTSNPN, CDR2 SVGIG (reference sequence). The germline V and J ends were trimmed by 5 bases and 6 bases, with 14 bases remaining between them. The CDR3 spans 13 residues. CDR3 amino acids: CAWGHRAGQPQHF. DNA for the CDR3: TGTGCCTGGGGACACAGGGCGGGTCAGCCCCAGCATTTT.

CDR3 sequence (DNA): TGTGCCAGCAGTTACCTTAGGTCAGGCGGTCAAGAGACCCAGTACTTC. Its translation: CASSYLRSGGQETQYF. This chain connects TRBV6-5 to TRBJ2-5; D not resolved. The CDR3 extends over 16 amino acids. Trimming took off 2 bases at V and 2 bases at J, with 15 bases between the two ends. CDR1 MNHEY and CDR2 SVGAGI come from the germline V gene.

A few counts support this clone. The chain is built from TRBV6-1 and TRBJ2-2, with 9 nucleotides matching TRBD2. Germline V gene lookup returns CDR1 MNHNS and CDR2 SASEGT. After removal of 7 bases from V and 1 base from J, the junction contained 4 bases not matched to a gene. This CDR3 is built from 15 residues. The CDR3 DNA sequence: TGTGCCAGCAACCGTAGCGGGGGGAACACCGGGGAGCTGTTTTTT. Encoded protein: CASNRSGGNTGELFF.

The rearrangement links TRBV6-1 to TRBJ1-6; 11 bases are shared with TRBD1. The CDR3 contains 15 residues. The V segment lost 5 bases and the J segment 14 bases; nucleotides outside the gene matches: 11. The germline V gene encodes CDR1 MNHNS and CDR2 SASEGT. The CDR3 is CASSWDWTGGRTLHF. Written as DNA, the CDR3 is TGTGCCAGCAGTTGGGATTGGACAGGGGGCCGAACCCTCCACTTT.